This paragraph reports one TCR beta chain. These data come from a study of PD-L1 blockade in urothelial cancer. Whole-study context: Starting in the mid-2010s, patients were given atezolizumab (1,200 mg intravenously every 3 weeks). In terms of prior chemotherapy, patients had received 0 to 3 regimens.

The V gene end was trimmed by 4 bases and the J gene end by 1 base; junction bases not matched to a gene: 5. This CDR3 contains 15 residues. Germline V lookup: CDR1 SGHDT, CDR2 YYEEEE. The time point here: peripheral blood 6 weeks after treatment start. Assay: immunoSEQ multiplex PCR; the TCRdb copy retains only in-frame clones and omits some. The sample lists roughly 120,000 clones; around 93% were seen once. The source is a man in his sixties with urothelial cancer. J is TRBJ2-3 and V is TRBV5-6, with TRBD1 matching 8 bases. The sequencing used PBMCs, collected around atezolizumab (anti-PD-L1) treatment. The CDR3 here is CASSLRQGRTDTQYF. For the CDR3, the DNA is TGTGCCAGCAGCCTCCGACAGGGGCGCACAGATACGCAGTATTTT.